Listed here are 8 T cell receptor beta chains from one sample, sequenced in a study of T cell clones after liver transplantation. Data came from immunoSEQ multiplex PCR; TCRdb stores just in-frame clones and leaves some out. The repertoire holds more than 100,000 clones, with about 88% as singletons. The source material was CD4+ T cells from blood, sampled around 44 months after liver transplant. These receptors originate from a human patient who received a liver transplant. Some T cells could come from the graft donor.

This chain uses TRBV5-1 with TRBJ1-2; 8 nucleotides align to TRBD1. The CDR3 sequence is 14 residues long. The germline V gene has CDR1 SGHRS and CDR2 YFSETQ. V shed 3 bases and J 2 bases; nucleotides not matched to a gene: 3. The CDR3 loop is CASSYSGGNYGYTF. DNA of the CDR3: TGCGCCAGCAGCTACTCAGGGGGCAACTATGGCTACACCTTC. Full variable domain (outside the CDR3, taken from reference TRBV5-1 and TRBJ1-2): KAGVTQTPRYLIKTRGQQVTLSCSPISGHRSVSWYQQTPGQGLQFLFEYFSETQRNKGNFPGRFSGRQFSNSRSEMNVSTLELGDSALYLCASSYSGGNYGYTFGSGTRLTVV.

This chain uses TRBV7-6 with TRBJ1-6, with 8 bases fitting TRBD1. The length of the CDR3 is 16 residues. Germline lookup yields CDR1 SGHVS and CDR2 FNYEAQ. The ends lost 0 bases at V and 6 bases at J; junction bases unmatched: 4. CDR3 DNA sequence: TGTGCCAGCAGCTTAGCGGGGCAGGGGGCTAATTCACCCCTCCACTTT. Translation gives CASSLAGQGANSPLHF. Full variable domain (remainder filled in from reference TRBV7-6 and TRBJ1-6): GAGVSQSPRYKVTKRGQDVALRCDPISGHVSLYWYRQALGQGPEFLTYFNYEAQQDKSGLPNDRFSAERPEGSISTLTIQRTEQRDSAMYRCASSLAGQGANSPLHFGNGTRLTVT.

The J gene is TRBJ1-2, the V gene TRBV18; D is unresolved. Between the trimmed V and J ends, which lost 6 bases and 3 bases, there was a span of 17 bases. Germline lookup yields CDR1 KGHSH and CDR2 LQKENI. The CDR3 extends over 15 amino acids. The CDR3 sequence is CASSTNPNIDYGYTF. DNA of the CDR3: TGTGCCAGCTCGACCAACCCTAACATAGACTATGGCTACACCTTC.

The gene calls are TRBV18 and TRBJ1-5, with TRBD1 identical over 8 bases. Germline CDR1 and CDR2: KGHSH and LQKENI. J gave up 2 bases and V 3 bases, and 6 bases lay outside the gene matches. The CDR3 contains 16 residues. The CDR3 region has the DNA TGTGCCAGCTCACCGAACAGGGGGATGCGCAATCAGCCCCAGCATTTT. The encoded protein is CASSPNRGMRNQPQHF. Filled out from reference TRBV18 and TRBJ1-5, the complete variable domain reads NAGVMQNPRHLVRRRGQEARLRCSPMKGHSHVYWYRQLPEEGLKFMVYLQKENIIDESGMPKERFSAEFPKEGPSILRIQQVVRGDSAAYFCASSPNRGMRNQPQHFGDGTRLSIL.

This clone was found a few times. The DNA for the CDR3 is TGTGCCAGCAGCGTAGCTAAGGGGAACACTGAAGCTTTCTTT. It encodes CASSVAKGNTEAFF. The chain links TRBV9 to TRBJ1-1; D not certain. The length of the CDR3 is 14 residues. Trimming stripped 0 bases from V and 1 base from J, with 7 bases between. Germline loops: CDR1 SGDLS, CDR2 YYNGEE.

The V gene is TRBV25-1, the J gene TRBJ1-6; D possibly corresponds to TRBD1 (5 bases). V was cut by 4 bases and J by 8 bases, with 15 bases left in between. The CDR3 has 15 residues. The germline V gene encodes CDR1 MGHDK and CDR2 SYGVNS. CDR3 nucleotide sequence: TGTGCCAGCAGTGGCCTTTTGGGGGAGTATTCACCCCTCCACTTT. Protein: CASSGLLGEYSPLHF. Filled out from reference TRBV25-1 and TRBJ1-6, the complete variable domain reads EADIYQTPRYLVIGTGKKITLECSQTMGHDKMYWYQQDPGMELHLIHYSYGVNSTEKGDLSSESTVSRIRTEHFPLTLESARPSHTSQYLCASSGLLGEYSPLHFGNGTRLTVT.

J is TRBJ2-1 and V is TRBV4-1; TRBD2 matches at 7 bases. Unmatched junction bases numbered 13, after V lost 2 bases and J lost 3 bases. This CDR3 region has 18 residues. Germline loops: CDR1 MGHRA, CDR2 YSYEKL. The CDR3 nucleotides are TGCGCCAGCAGCCAATATCCCCACGAGACTAGCCGCTACAATGAGCAGTTCTTC. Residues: CASSQYPHETSRYNEQFF.

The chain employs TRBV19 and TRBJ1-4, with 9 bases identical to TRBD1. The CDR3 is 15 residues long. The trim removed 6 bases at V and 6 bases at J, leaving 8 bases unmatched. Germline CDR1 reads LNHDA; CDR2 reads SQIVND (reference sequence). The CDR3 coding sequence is TGTGCCAGTAGCGACCCGGGACAGGGAGATGAAAAACTGTTTTTT. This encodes CASSDPGQGDEKLFF.